Listed below are T cell receptor beta chains from one sample, sequenced in a study of T cells in Graves' hyperthyroidism and ophthalmopathy. In TCRdb, the multiplex PCR reads were re-called with MiXCR into one record per CDR3 protein. The sample shows about 590,000 distinct CDR3 sequences, approximately 15% of them seen only once. Specimen: blood. The receptors shown here come from a woman aged 30 to 39 with Graves' hyperthyroidism. CDR3s include the opening cysteine and the closing phenylalanine or tryptophan. The D gene is left open where the match is weak. Size tells how often a clone was seen (once, few, many) or the class of an expanded clone, and some rows leave it out.

J | size | D | V | CDR3
TRBJ1-5 | - | TRBD1 | TRBV19 | CASSIIGQGGQPQHF
TRBJ2-3 | few | TRBD2 | TRBV18 | CASSPGTSGFTQYF
TRBJ1-1 | many | - | TRBV10-3 | CAISESGGNTEAFF
TRBJ2-7 | - | - | TRBV24-1 | CATSDGSAYEQYF
TRBJ2-7 | - | - | TRBV20-1 | CSQIRADSDFGEQYF
TRBJ1-2 | - | TRBD1 | TRBV7-9 | CASRHGQDPAYGYTF
TRBJ2-1 | - | - | TRBV7-2 | CASSIYLCSARVPSYNEQFF
TRBJ2-7 | - | TRBD2 | TRBV6-2/TRBV6-3 | CASSYSSTSGASNSYEQYF
TRBJ1-1 | few | - | TRBV6-1 | CASSATRVTEAFF
TRBJ1-5 | few | TRBD1 | TRBV12-3/TRBV12-4 | CASRSRGLSNQPQHF
TRBJ2-3 | few | TRBD2 | TRBV11-3 | CASSPGSYRPRGGTDTQYF